This TCR beta chain originates from a study of shared clonotypes between healthy human individuals. Per germline, CDR1 SGHRS and CDR2 YFSETQ. V was pared by 1 base and J by 8 bases, with 9 bases between. There are 12 residues in the CDR3. Sequenced by immunoSEQ multiplex PCR; TCRdb stores in-frame clones only, minus some. The sample has about 2 million clones; roughly 95% are singletons. Naive CD8 populations comprised CD45RO-negative cells positively selected for CCR7, excluding terminally differentiated effector memory CD45RA+ cells. Sequences were obtained from naive CD8+ T cells sorted from blood. V usage is TRBV5-1 and J usage is TRBJ1-1; no definite D call. The sequence derives from a man younger than 35 in good health. The CDR3 sequence is CASSLNGIEAFF. CDR3 sequence (DNA): TGCGCCAGCAGCTTGAATGGGATCGAAGCTTTCTTT.